This T cell receptor (beta chain) appears in the sequencing data of a study of blood T cell repertoires in COVID-19. TCRdb's copy holds only in-frame clones and misses some; the assay was immunoSEQ multiplex PCR. This table has approximately 90,000 clones, 80% to 90% appearing once. The CDR3 extends over 12 amino acids. V shed 2 bases and J shed 9 bases, with 8 bases lying between them. The TCR was taken from a man aged 60-69 years with acute or convalescent COVID-19. The chain joins TRBV12-3 or TRBV12-4 to TRBJ2-1, with a tentative D call TRBD2 (6 bases). Sequenced material: peripheral blood. The CDR3 coding sequence is TGTGCCAGCAGTTTATTGGAGGGTGAGCAGTTCTTC. Translation gives CASSLLEGEQFF.